A single sample is the source of the 31 T cell receptor beta chains below, sequenced in a study of T cells in Graves' hyperthyroidism and ophthalmopathy (dated by TCRdb to 2018 to 2020). Preparation of the library involved multiplex PCR. Sequenced using an Illumina HiSeq 2000. Amplification of TCR beta CDR3 regions was carried out from RNA transcripts. A first-round RT-PCR of the TCR CDR3 used the HTBI primer set with the Qiagen OneStep RT-PCR kit. Using fastp at Q25 and MiXCR, TCRdb reprocessed the public reads and kept productive beta chains. All rows with the same CDR3 protein become a single entry with the most common DNA and genes. The sample table holds approximately 300,000 distinct CDR3 sequences, of which more than 15% were seen once. Approximately 60% of the sample lies in the top ten. The sequencing input was blood. The receptor source for this set is a woman aged 55-70 years with Graves' ophthalmopathy.

This clonotype was seen ten or more times. The chain uses TRBV20-1 and TRBJ1-5; TRBD1 might be the D (5 bases). The CDR3 totals 17 residues. Germline V gene sequence: CDR1 DFQATT, CDR2 SNEGSKA (reference sequence). Trimming left V 3 bases short and J 1 base short, with 19 bases between. The CDR3: CSARDPLRGKSNQPQHF. Written as DNA, the CDR3 is TGCAGTGCTAGGGATCCCTTGAGGGGCAAGAGCAATCAGCCCCAGCATTTT.

This clonotype occurred many times. The V and J genes are TRBV6-6 and TRBJ2-3; no definite D call. CDR1 and CDR2 from the germline V gene are MNHNY and SVGAGI (reference sequence). The CDR3 length is 18 residues. The V end was cut by 0 bases, the J end by 2 bases, with 18 bases between. The CDR3 protein is CASSYSLTAKHITDTQYF. The CDR3 region has the DNA TGTGCCAGCAGTTACTCGCTAACAGCAAAACATATCACAGATACGCAGTATTTT.

This clonotype has at least ten counts. This rearrangement joins TRBV20-1 to TRBJ2-1, with TRBD2 as a possible D gene (5 bases). CDR3 size: 13 residues. Germline lookup yields CDR1 DFQATT and CDR2 SNEGSKA (reference sequence). Deletions cut 5 bases from V and 5 bases from J, with 13 bases between. The CDR3 is CSAGRWEDNEQFF. In DNA, the CDR3 is TGCAGTGCTGGGAGATGGGAAGACAATGAGCAGTTCTTC.

CDR3 nucleotide sequence: TGTGCCAGCAGTTTAGGGGGGATAGCGCCCCAGCATTTT. Protein: CASSLGGIAPQHF. J is TRBJ1-5 and V is TRBV28; possibly TRBD1 for D (5 bases). Trimming removed 2 bases at V and 9 bases at J, with 11 bases between. The germline V gene has CDR1 MDHEN and CDR2 SYDVKM. The CDR3 is 13 residues long.

This clonotype has at least ten counts. The rearrangement uses TRBV4-3 and TRBJ1-2, with 7 bases aligning to TRBD1. Trimming took 2 bases from V and 1 from J; bases not matched to a gene: 1. The germline CDR1 and CDR2 sequences are LGHNA and YSLEER. The CDR3 covers 14 residues. The CDR3: CASSQPGGNYGYTF. DNA for the CDR3: TGCGCCAGCAGCCAACCAGGGGGTAACTATGGCTACACCTTC.

This clonotype was observed at least ten times. DNA for the CDR3: TGTGCCAGCAGCGTAGAAGCACAGAACACTGAAGCTTTCTTT. Its protein product is CASSVEAQNTEAFF. The rearrangement joins TRBV9 to TRBJ1-1; D not resolved. There are 14 residues in the CDR3. CDR1 SGDLS and CDR2 YYNGEE come from the germline V gene. Trimming stripped 0 bases from V and 1 base from J, with 7 bases between.

This clonotype showed up just a few times. The J gene is TRBJ2-2, the V gene TRBV7-3, with TRBD2 identical over 7 bases. The CDR3 runs 15 residues. The J segment lost 2 bases and the V segment lost 5 bases, leaving 5 bases of the junction unmatched. CDR1 is SGHTA and CDR2 is FQGTGA in the germline V gene. The CDR3 sequence: CASSPSGTNTGELFF. Written as DNA, the CDR3 is TGTGCCAGCAGCCCTAGCGGTACTAACACCGGGGAGCTGTTTTTT.

This clonotype was detected many times. The V call is TRBV3-1, the J call TRBJ2-1; no firm D call. From germline, CDR1 is LGHDT and CDR2 YNNKEL (reference sequence). The CDR3 sequence is 13 residues long. Trimming took off 4 bases at V and 10 bases at J, with 14 bases between the two ends. The CDR3 is CASSLSFGGEQFF. The DNA for the CDR3 is TGTGCCAGCAGCCTATCGTTTGGCGGCGAGCAGTTCTTC.

This clonotype was picked up a small number of times. The chain is built from TRBV4-3 and TRBJ2-7; no reliable D call. The CDR3 is 13 amino acids. CDR1 and CDR2 (germline): LGHNA, YSLEER. The germline V and J ends were trimmed by 0 bases and 6 bases, with 9 bases remaining between them. CDR3 sequence: CASSQEMRGEQYF. The CDR3 DNA reads TGCGCCAGCAGCCAAGAGATGAGAGGCGAGCAGTACTTC.

Concerning this clonotype: A single base separates this from a much larger clone, so it may be a read error. CDR3 nucleotide sequence: TGTGCCACCAGTGATTCGGGGGCAGGCCTCCAAGAGACCCAGTACTTC. Its translation is CATSDSGAGLQETQYF. The V gene is TRBV24-1, the J gene TRBJ2-5; possibly TRBD1 or TRBD2 for D (6 bases each). This CDR3 has 16 amino acids. Germline CDR1 reads KGHDR; CDR2 reads SFDVKD. Trimming removed 2 bases at V and 1 base at J, with 13 bases between.

This clonotype was detected many times. The J gene is TRBJ2-1, the V gene TRBV12-3 or TRBV12-4; TRBD2 agrees at 8 bases. The trim removed 1 base at V and 11 bases at J, leaving 4 bases unmatched. This CDR3 comprises 13 residues. The CDR3 DNA sequence: TGTGCCAGCAGTTTAGAGACTAGCGCAAAGCAGTTCTTC. Residues: CASSLETSAKQFF.

This clonotype was seen repeatedly, ten times or more. The chain is built from TRBV3-1 and TRBJ2-2; the D is unclear. This CDR3 is built from 17 residues. Germline CDR1 and CDR2: LGHDT and YNNKEL (reference sequence). V lost 0 bases and J 1 base, leaving 12 bases between the germline ends. Here the CDR3 reads CASSQDLTDMNTGELFF. DNA of the CDR3: TGTGCCAGCAGCCAAGACCTAACGGATATGAACACCGGGGAGCTGTTTTTT.

This chain joins TRBV5-6 and TRBJ1-2, with D possibly TRBD1 on 6 matching bases. The CDR3 contains 15 residues. Germline CDR1 SGHDT, CDR2 YYEEEE. V was shortened by 2 bases and J by 2 bases, with 13 bases between the two germline ends. The CDR3 protein is CASSLGQTLNYGYTF. For the CDR3, the DNA is TGTGCCAGCAGCTTAGGACAGACTTTAAACTATGGCTACACCTTC. Using reference TRBV5-6 and TRBJ1-2 for the parts outside the CDR3, the full variable domain is DAGVTQSPTHLIKTRGQQVTLRCSPKSGHDTVSWYQQALGQGPQFIFQYYEEEERQRGNFPDRFSGHQFPNYSSELNVNALLLGDSALYLCASSLGQTLNYGYTFGSGTRLTVV.

This clonotype was found many times. The J gene is TRBJ2-1, the V gene TRBV5-8; D is possibly TRBD1 (5 bases). This CDR3 is 14 amino acids long. Germline CDR1 and CDR2: SGHTS and YDEGEE. V lost 1 base and J lost 8, with 13 bases in between. CDR3 DNA sequence: TGTGCCAGCAGCTTGAAGACAGCGACCTATGAGCAGTTCTTC. Protein product: CASSLKTATYEQFF.

This clonotype was recorded many times. The genes are TRBV30 and TRBJ1-4; tentative D call: TRBD1 (5 bases). The V gene lost 0 bases and the J gene lost 7 bases, with 15 bases spanning the gap. The CDR3 is 15 residues long. The germline gives CDR1 GTSNPN, CDR2 SVGIG (reference sequence). CDR3 amino acids: CAWSVTRLGAEKLFF. CDR3 in DNA: TGTGCCTGGAGTGTTACGCGTCTAGGGGCTGAAAAACTGTTTTTT.

This clonotype was observed at least ten times. The chain joins TRBV6-2 or TRBV6-3 to TRBJ1-1; TRBD1 agrees at 8 bases. J gave up 8 bases and V 8 bases, and 4 bases lay outside the gene matches. CDR3 length: 11 amino acids. Germline lookup yields CDR1 MNHEY and CDR2 SVGEGT. CDR3 sequence (DNA): TGTGCCAGCGCCGACAGGGGCGAAGCTTTCTTT. Translated, it gives CASADRGEAFF.

As to this clonotype: A much bigger clone sits one base away, suggesting this may be a read error. The genes are TRBV28 and TRBJ2-1, with TRBD2 matching 14 bases. The CDR3 consists of 16 residues. V was pared by 5 bases and J by 4 bases, with 4 bases of the junction left unmatched. Germline lookup yields CDR1 MDHEN and CDR2 SYDVKM. Here the CDR3 DNA reads TGTGCCAGCAGTCCCCGGACTAGCGGGAGGTACAATGAGCAGTTCTTC. Protein product: CASSPRTSGRYNEQFF.

The chain combines TRBV9 with TRBJ2-2, with TRBD2 matching over 12 bases. V lost 0 bases to trimming and J lost 4 bases; unmatched junction nucleotides: 10. Germline V lookup: CDR1 SGDLS, CDR2 YYNGEE. This CDR3 spans 19 amino acids. The CDR3 loop reads CASSVEGTSGRSGTGELFF. The CDR3 nucleotides are TGTGCCAGCAGCGTAGAAGGTACTAGCGGGAGGTCGGGCACCGGGGAGCTGTTTTTT.

Many counts were recorded for this clonotype. The chain carries TRBV4-3 and TRBJ2-7, with 9 nucleotides matching TRBD1. The V gene end was trimmed by 1 base and the J gene end by 3 bases; junction bases not matched to a gene: 13. Germline CDR1 and CDR2: LGHNA and YSLEER. This CDR3 comprises 18 residues. CDR3 DNA: TGCGCCAGCAGCCAAGTTTTCGACAGGGGGGTTAGAGTCTACGAGCAGTACTTC. It encodes CASSQVFDRGVRVYEQYF.

This clonotype showed up many times. The V and J genes are TRBV11-2 and TRBJ2-7; D might be TRBD1 or TRBD2, each matching 5 bases. Germline CDR1 and CDR2: SGHAT and FQNNGV. Trimming stripped 5 bases from V and 6 bases from J, with 11 bases between. The CDR3 runs 12 residues. CDR3 in DNA: TGTGCCAGCAGCCCTGCCGGGACCGAGCAGTACTTC. It is translated as CASSPAGTEQYF.

This clonotype has at least ten counts. This chain connects TRBV6-1 to TRBJ2-3, with 9 nucleotides matching TRBD1. After removal of 6 bases from V and 1 base from J, the junction contained 5 bases not matched to a gene. Germline V gene sequence: CDR1 MNHNS, CDR2 SASEGT. The CDR3 runs to 15 residues. CDR3 bases: TGTGCCAGCAGCCCCCGGGACAGGGGCACAGATACGCAGTATTTT. Encoded protein: CASSPRDRGTDTQYF.

This clonotype has at least ten counts. The V call is TRBV7-3, the J call TRBJ2-5, with no clear D. The CDR3 loop spans 13 amino acids. CDR1 and CDR2 from the germline V gene are SGHTA and FQGTGA. The ends were cut back, 5 bases at V and 2 bases at J, with 9 bases in the middle. Written as DNA, the CDR3 is TGTGCCAGCAGCCCCAGAAGGCAAGAGACCCAGTACTTC. This translates into CASSPRRQETQYF.

V is TRBV5-1 and J is TRBJ1-4; no clear D gene. Germline CDR1 SGHRS, CDR2 YFSETQ. CDR3 length equals 15 residues. V was clipped by 5 bases and J by 1 base, with 12 bases between them. The CDR3 loop is CASRRVPETNEKLFF. In DNA form, the CDR3 reads TGCGCCAGCAGGCGGGTCCCTGAAACTAATGAAAAACTGTTTTTT.

Turning to this clonotype: A clone one base away is much larger, so this may be a read error. Lacking the conserved final phenylalanine or tryptophan, this CDR3 likely reflects a read error. The chain combines TRBV6-5 with TRBJ2-7, with D perhaps given as TRBD1 or TRBD2 (6 bases each). This CDR3 spans 15 amino acids. CDR1 is MNHEY and CDR2 is SVGAGI in the germline V gene. V shed 4 bases and J shed 4 bases, with 17 bases lying between them. CDR3 bases: TGTGCCAGCAGTTGGTTCTCGGCGGGACATTACGAGCAGTACCTC. It is translated as CASSWFSAGHYEQYL.

This clonotype has ten or more counts. This may come from a read error, since a much larger clone is one base off. The chain is built from TRBV7-2 and TRBJ2-7, with 9 bases fitting TRBD2. J gave up 3 bases and V 2 bases, and 2 bases lay outside the gene matches. Looked up from germline, CDR1 is SGHTA and CDR2 is FQGNSA. The CDR3 has 14 amino acids. CDR3 in amino acids: CASSLNSGGYEQYF. The DNA for the CDR3 is TGTGCCAGCAGCTTAAATAGCGGGGGCTACGAGCAGTACTTC.

This clonotype has at least ten counts. V usage is TRBV7-2 and J usage is TRBJ2-7, with D tentatively TRBD1 or TRBD2 (6 bases each). V lost 8 bases, J lost 1 base, and 15 bases lay in between. CDR3 size: 14 residues. The germline V gene has CDR1 SGHTA and CDR2 FQGNSA. CDR3 protein: CASGARGGSYEQYF. The CDR3 DNA follows: TGTGCCAGCGGGGCCAGAGGGGGGTCCTACGAGCAGTACTTC.

This clonotype turned up a few times. The chain combines TRBV10-3 with TRBJ2-4; a weak D match, TRBD1 (6 bases). Germline assignment: CDR1 ENHRY and CDR2 SYGVKD. The CDR3 has 13 residues. Between the trimmed V and J ends, which lost 10 bases and 4 bases, there was a span of 14 bases. This CDR3 reads CASHRVGKNIQYF. The CDR3 nucleotides are TGTGCCAGCCACAGGGTAGGGAAAAACATTCAGTACTTC.

With regard to this clonotype: A read error may explain this, as a much larger clone is one base away. The chain links TRBV6-2 or TRBV6-3 to TRBJ1-1; 7 bases fit TRBD1. V shed 2 bases, J shed 6 bases, and the junction held 9 bases outside the gene matches. Per the germline V gene, CDR1 is MNHEY and CDR2 is SVGEGT. The CDR3 is 15 residues long. The CDR3 DNA sequence: TGTGCCAGCAGTTACGGGACAGAGAGGGGCGCTGAAGCTTTCTTT. Encoded protein: CASSYGTERGAEAFF.

The CDR3 DNA reads as TGTGCCAGCAGCCCAGTGGGGGTGCCTTACTTC. It encodes CASSPVGVPYF. The chain couples TRBV7-9 to TRBJ2-5; either TRBD1 or TRBD2 may fit D (5 bases each). V lost 5 bases and J lost 14, with 15 bases in between. The germline V gene has CDR1 SEHNR and CDR2 FQNEAQ (reference sequence). CDR3 size: 11 residues.

This clonotype was seen only a few times. This chain connects TRBV19 to TRBJ2-7; a possible D gene is TRBD1 (6 bases). The CDR3 is 13 residues long. Trimming shortened V by 6 bases and J by 0 bases, and 9 bases separated the two germline ends. CDR1 LNHDA and CDR2 SQIVND come from the germline V gene (reference sequence). The CDR3 here is CASSDRISYEQYF. As DNA, the CDR3 is TGTGCCAGTAGCGACAGGATCTCCTACGAGCAGTACTTC.

At least ten counts were recorded for this clonotype. The chain employs TRBV7-9 and TRBJ2-3; D is possibly TRBD2 (7 bases). CDR3 length: 16 amino acids. Germline V gene data show CDR1 as SEHNR and CDR2 as FQNEAQ (reference sequence). With 2 bases removed from V and 0 bases from J, the gap between germline ends came to 12 bases. The CDR3 here is CASSLFRGASTDTQYF. CDR3 in DNA: TGTGCCAGCAGCTTATTCCGGGGGGCCAGCACAGATACGCAGTATTTT.